Included here is one T cell receptor beta chain sequence, with context. Profiled with immunoSEQ multiplex PCR; TCRdb holds only in-frame clones, not every one. The sample holds about 270,000 clones; almost 95% are singletons and the top ten take around 0.57%. The sample comes from a study of T cell responses to AZD1222 COVID-19 vaccine. Germline CDR1 reads SEHNR; CDR2 reads FQNEAQ (reference sequence). The CDR3 runs to 12 residues. V was clipped by 5 bases and J by 8 bases, with 12 bases between them. The source of this sequence is an adult who received the AZD1222 COVID-19 vaccine. The sequencing here drew on peripheral blood, taken 28 days after the second AZD1222 dose. This chain uses TRBV7-9 with TRBJ1-2; D call uncertain. CDR3 in DNA: TGTGCCAGCAGCCCGCTCGGGTTAGGCTACACCTTC. This encodes CASSPLGLGYTF.